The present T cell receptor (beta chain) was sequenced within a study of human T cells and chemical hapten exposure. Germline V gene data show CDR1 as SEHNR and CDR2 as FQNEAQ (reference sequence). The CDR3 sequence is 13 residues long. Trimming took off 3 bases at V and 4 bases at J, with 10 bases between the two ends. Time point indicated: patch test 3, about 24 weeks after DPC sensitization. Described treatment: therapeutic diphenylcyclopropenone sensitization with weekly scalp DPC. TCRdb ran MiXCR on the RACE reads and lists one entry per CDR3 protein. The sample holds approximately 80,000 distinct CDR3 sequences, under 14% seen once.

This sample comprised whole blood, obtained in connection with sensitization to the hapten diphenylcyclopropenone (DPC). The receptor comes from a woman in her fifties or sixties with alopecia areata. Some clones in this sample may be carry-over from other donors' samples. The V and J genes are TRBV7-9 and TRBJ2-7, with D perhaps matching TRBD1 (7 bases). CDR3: CASSLEGAYEQYF. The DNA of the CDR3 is TGTGCCAGCAGCTTGGAGGGGGCGTACGAGCAGTACTTC.